Reported below is one TCR beta chain. Time point specified: peripheral blood 6 weeks after treatment start. Spike-ins of synthetic TCR analog templates went into each PCR. Clones were read by immunoSEQ multiplex PCR, and TCRdb kept only the in-frame ones, dropping some. The sample carries around 41,000 clones, about four fifths recorded once. The data were obtained in a study of PD-L1 blockade in urothelial cancer. Across the whole study: Atezolizumab at 1,200 mg intravenously every 3 weeks was started by patients around 2014. It was at 3 weeks (second dose) and 6 weeks after treatment start that blood was analyzed.

The sequences come from PBMCs, collected around atezolizumab (anti-PD-L1) treatment. This receptor was obtained from a man aged 60 to 69 with urothelial cancer.

CDR3 sequence reads: CASSYQGAGGPDTQYF. The CDR3 nucleotides are TGTGCCAGCAGTTACCAAGGAGCGGGGGGCCCAGATACGCAGTATTTT. V and J are TRBV28 and TRBJ2-3, with TRBD2 matching 9 bases. V gave up 4 bases and J gave up 4 bases; unmatched junction bases: 9. The germline CDR1 and CDR2 sequences are MDHEN and SYDVKM. The CDR3 sequence is 16 residues long.